These T cell receptor beta chains were read from a single sample in a study of siplizumab effects on memory and regulatory T cells. Only in-frame clones appear in the TCRdb table, and some are missing; sequencing was by immunoSEQ multiplex PCR. The data contain roughly 93,000 clones, roughly 94% of them seen just once; the ten biggest clones take up about 1.4%. Sample: non-Treg CD4+ T cells sorted from blood. Receptors originate from a human donor in good health. The conserved cysteine and the conserved F or W are not part of the CDR3 here. D genes are given only for firm matches.

v_call	j_call	cdr3_length	d_call	cdr3_aa
TRBV5-1	TRBJ1-1	12	NA	ASSLVVGRAEAF
TRBV5-1	TRBJ2-2	13	NA	ASSLLAGGTGELF
TRBV14	TRBJ2-1	14	TRBD2	ASSQAGAGGRSEQF
TRBV28	TRBJ2-4	13	TRBD1	ASSGQGMAKNIQY
TRBV28	TRBJ1-2	14	TRBD1	ASSAGTERLNYGYT
TRBV28	TRBJ1-5	12	NA	ASSLSGGNQPQH
TRBV6-1	TRBJ2-5	13	TRBD2	ASSENIGRVETQY
TRBV19	TRBJ1-2	13	NA	ASSIVPGSLDGYT
TRBV28	TRBJ2-3	15	TRBD2	ASSLLGLAGVVDTQY
TRBV7-7	TRBJ2-1	13	TRBD2	ASSLGSGGNNEQF
TRBV29-1	TRBJ1-1	9	NA	SVVGNTEAF
TRBV19	TRBJ2-2	14	NA	ASSRGRTGNTGELF
TRBV5-8	TRBJ1-2	16	TRBD1	ASSPNVLYPRQGNGYT
TRBV5-4	TRBJ1-2	12	NA	ASSFGGANYGYT
TRBV5-5	TRBJ2-5	15	TRBD2	ASSLGDRLAGGETQY
TRBV28	TRBJ2-7	14	NA	ASSFILGGGGYEQY
TRBV7-8	TRBJ2-1	15	TRBD2	ASSLVVGTSGNNEQF
TRBV10-2	TRBJ1-3	13	NA	ASSDRRLSGNTIY
TRBV4-2	TRBJ2-3	14	TRBD2	ASSQDTAGDTDTQY
TRBV6-6	TRBJ2-7	13	TRBD1	ASGKGAGGTYEQY
TRBV7-2	TRBJ1-5	13	NA	ASSLGGPSNQPQH
TRBV21-1	TRBJ2-7	14	NA	ASSRERDRGSYEQY
TRBV5-1	TRBJ1-1	14	TRBD1	ASSLVRDRGRTEAF
TRBV25-1	TRBJ2-1	12	NA	ASSDQRNYNEQF
TRBV6-1	TRBJ1-1	11	NA	ASSEYRNTEAF
TRBV10-3	TRBJ2-7	12	NA	AISDGHSSYEQY
TRBV5-5	TRBJ1-1	12	NA	ASSFGPRDTEAF
TRBV9	TRBJ1-1	13	NA	ASSVGGGTNTEAF
TRBV5-1	TRBJ2-2	13	TRBD1	ASSSTGYGTGELF
TRBV7-2	TRBJ1-2	13	NA	ASSQGQGSGYGYT
TRBV19	TRBJ1-5	11	NA	ANTTDSNQPQH
TRBV2	TRBJ2-1	11	TRBD1	ASSTGIVNEQF
TRBV6-5	TRBJ1-1	14	NA	ASSYSRRLVNTEAF
TRBV18	TRBJ1-5	12	TRBD1	ASSPGRGLQPQH
TRBV29-1	TRBJ1-5	10	NA	SAGFLNQPQH
TRBV5-1	TRBJ1-1	12	NA	ASSFGGTNTEAF
TRBV15	TRBJ2-7	11	NA	ATRAGASHEQY